One and the same sample provided the 31 T cell receptor beta chains below, sequenced in a study of Ad26.COV2.S vaccination and SARS-CoV-2 variants. Described treatment: roughly 19 received Ad26.COV2.S at low or high dose, single or two shots; several received placebo; per-sample allocation not given. Collection of samples fell on day 63 after the first vaccine or placebo injection. Clones were sequenced by immunoSEQ multiplex PCR, and TCRdb holds only the in-frame ones, with some missing. This sample has a few hundred thousand clones, with roughly 85% found just once. The sequenced sample was peripheral blood, obtained in a trial of Ad26.COV2.S vaccine versus placebo. The origin of the receptors is a person aged 18 to 59 who received the Ad26.COV2.S COVID-19 vaccine or a placebo.

The genes are TRBV3-1 (or the pseudogene TRBV3-2) and TRBJ2-7, with D possibly TRBD2 on 6 matching bases. CDR1 is LGHDT and CDR2 is YNNKEL in the germline V gene (reference sequence). There are 13 residues in the CDR3. Trimming took off 7 bases at V and 4 bases at J, with 14 bases between the two ends. The CDR3 sequence: CASNLGTFYEQYF. In nucleotides, the CDR3 is TGTGCCAGCAACCTGGGGACTTTTTACGAGCAGTACTTC.

The rearrangement uses TRBV19 and TRBJ2-7; 12 bases are shared with TRBD1. This CDR3 has 15 amino acids. With 6 bases clipped from V and 7 bases from J, the junction kept 10 bases outside the gene matches. Germline loops: CDR1 LNHDA, CDR2 SQIVND (reference sequence). CDR3 nucleotides: TGTGCCAGTAGCGCGCCGGGACAGGGGGCGCTTGAGCAGTACTTC. Amino acids: CASSAPGQGALEQYF.

J is TRBJ1-4 and V is TRBV25-1; no firm D call. The germline CDR1 and CDR2 sequences are MGHDK and SYGVNS. The CDR3 extends over 12 amino acids. V lost 5 bases and J lost 8, with 9 bases in between. CDR3 protein: CASSLGGEKLFF. The CDR3 region has the DNA TGTGCCAGCAGTCTCGGTGGGGAAAAACTGTTTTTT.

The chain links TRBV19 to TRBJ2-1; TRBD2 matches 13 bases. Trimming cost V 4 bases and J 6 bases; bases outside gene matches: 3. Looked up from germline, CDR1 is LNHDA and CDR2 is SQIVND (reference sequence). This CDR3 has 15 amino acids. As DNA, the CDR3 is TGTGCCAGTAGTAGAGGGACTAGCGGGGCCAATGAGCAGTTCTTC. Translation gives CASSRGTSGANEQFF. Together with reference TRBV19 and TRBJ2-1, the CDR3 gives the full variable domain: DGGITQSPKYLFRKEGQNVTLSCEQNLNHDAMYWYRQDPGQGLRLIYYSQIVNDFQKGDIAEGYSVSREKKESFPLTVTSAQKNPTAFYLCASSRGTSGANEQFFGPGTRLTVL.

This chain joins TRBV18 and TRBJ2-1; 8 bases fit TRBD2. Germline trimming cut 1 base from V and 5 bases from J; bases unmatched to any gene: 4. The CDR3 runs to 15 residues. The germline V gene encodes CDR1 KGHSH and CDR2 LQKENI. CDR3: CASSPRFSGDNEQFF. The CDR3 DNA sequence: TGTGCCAGCTCACCACGGTTTAGCGGGGACAATGAGCAGTTCTTC.

V gene TRBV11-2 combines with J gene TRBJ2-3, with a weak D call TRBD2 (6 bases). The germline gives CDR1 SGHAT, CDR2 FQNNGV. V lost 1 base and J 4 bases, leaving 6 bases between the germline ends. This CDR3 is built from 13 residues. This CDR3 is CASSLGLADTQYF. The CDR3 DNA reads as TGTGCCAGCAGCTTAGGACTAGCAGATACGCAGTATTTT.

This chain links TRBV5-4 with TRBJ2-7, with TRBD1 matching 7 bases. The CDR3 totals 13 residues. From germline, CDR1 is SGHNT and CDR2 YYREEE (reference sequence). V dropped 6 bases and J dropped 0; count of bases not matched to a gene: 3. DNA of the CDR3: TGTGCCAGCACCCGACAGGGCTCCTACGAGCAGTACGTC. This translates into CASTRQGSYEQYV.

The chain combines TRBV6-1 with TRBJ1-4; D is unclear. There are 11 residues in the CDR3. V shed 3 bases and J shed 11 bases, with 7 bases lying between them. CDR1 and CDR2 from the germline V gene are MNHNS and SASEGT. CDR3 residues: CASSDIDKLFF. In DNA form, the CDR3 reads TGTGCCAGCAGTGACATCGACAAACTGTTTTTT.

The V call is TRBV28, the J call TRBJ1-1; the D gene is possibly TRBD1 (5 bases). The V gene's germline CDR1 is MDHEN and CDR2 SYDVKM. V was trimmed by 2 bases and J by 0 bases, leaving 13 bases between them. The CDR3 contains 16 residues. CDR3 bases: TGTGCCAGCAGTTTAGAGGGGTCCACCATGAACACTGAAGCTTTCTTT. It translates to CASSLEGSTMNTEAFF.

This rearrangement joins TRBV27 to TRBJ2-2; no firm D call. CDR1 is MNHEY, CDR2 SMNVEV, per germline (reference sequence). The V end lost 8 bases, the J end lost 4 bases, and 14 bases lay between the germline ends. CDR3 length equals 14 residues. The CDR3 spells CASRARRTTGELFF. CDR3 sequence (DNA): TGTGCCAGCCGGGCCCGGCGGACCACCGGGGAGCTGTTTTTT.

The chain carries TRBV7-2 and TRBJ2-1; 8 bases are shared with TRBD1. The germline gives CDR1 SGHTA, CDR2 FQGNSA. J lost 10 bases, V lost 5 bases, and 16 bases had no gene match. This CDR3 region has 16 residues. The CDR3 nucleotides are TGTGCCAGCAGCCCCCGTCCTCAGGGGGCGGCGTGGGAGCAGTTCTTC. This gives the protein CASSPRPQGAAWEQFF.

The CDR3 protein is CATSDAGGPRATDTQYF. As DNA, the CDR3 is TGTGCCACCAGTGATGCAGGCGGCCCGAGGGCCACAGATACGCAGTATTTT. The rearrangement uses TRBV24-1 and TRBJ2-3; TRBD2 might be the D (5 bases). V was shortened by 3 bases and J by 2 bases, with 17 bases between the two germline ends. The CDR3 is 17 amino acids. Germline V lookup: CDR1 KGHDR, CDR2 SFDVKD.

The chain is built from TRBV4-3 and TRBJ1-4, with TRBD1 identical over 9 bases. The CDR3 extends over 17 amino acids. CDR1 and CDR2 (germline): LGHNA, YSLEER. The V and J ends lost 1 base and 8 bases, in that order; junction bases with no gene match: 11. This chain's CDR3 is CASSQGTGVSIREKLFF. The CDR3 DNA reads TGCGCCAGCAGCCAAGGGACAGGGGTTTCGATAAGGGAAAAACTGTTTTTT.

V usage is TRBV6-2 or TRBV6-3 and J usage is TRBJ1-5; unclear D gene. CDR3 size: 14 residues. The germline V and J ends were trimmed by 2 bases and 7 bases, with 12 bases remaining between them. The germline CDR1 and CDR2 sequences are MNHEY and SVGEGT. CDR3 DNA: TGTGCCAGCAGTTACGGGTTAGGCGAACAGCCCCAGCATTTT. It encodes CASSYGLGEQPQHF.

This clone appeared once. The chain joins TRBV6-5 to TRBJ1-4; D is uncertain. This CDR3 spans 16 amino acids. Trimming took 4 bases from V and 5 from J, leaving 17 bases between them. Germline V gene sequence: CDR1 MNHEY, CDR2 SVGAGI. The CDR3 DNA reads TGTGCCAGCAGTTCCCGCCCCCCGGGCATAAATGAAAAACTGTTTTTT. Translation: CASSSRPPGINEKLFF.

This chain connects TRBV24-1 to TRBJ2-2, with D possibly being TRBD2 (6 bases). CDR3 length equals 16 residues. Germline lookup yields CDR1 KGHDR and CDR2 SFDVKD. V was trimmed by 4 bases and J by 6 bases, leaving 17 bases between them. In DNA form, the CDR3 reads TGTGCCACCAGTGACCCGGGACTGTTTGACGCCGGGGAGCTGTTTTTT. Translating it yields CATSDPGLFDAGELFF.

The J gene is TRBJ2-1, the V gene TRBV7-3, with 9 bases identical to TRBD1. Germline-derived CDR1 and CDR2 are SGHTA and FQGTGA. Germline trimming cut 5 bases from V and 1 base from J; bases unmatched to any gene: 12. The CDR3 consists of 18 residues. The CDR3 loop reads CASSPRGGGTGSYNEQFF. The CDR3 nucleotides read TGTGCCAGCAGCCCCAGAGGGGGAGGGACAGGGTCCTACAATGAGCAGTTCTTC.

This sequence joins TRBV7-3 and TRBJ1-2; D unclear. The CDR3 extends over 15 amino acids. Per germline, CDR1 SGHTA and CDR2 FQGTGA. V lost 5 bases and J 7 bases, leaving 20 bases between the germline ends. The CDR3 DNA is TGTGCCAGCAGCCCGAAAGTAGGTTCTTCGGGTGGCTACACCTTC. This codes for CASSPKVGSSGGYTF.

The chain has TRBV19 and TRBJ1-5, with D maybe TRBD1 (5 bases). Germline assignment: CDR1 LNHDA and CDR2 SQIVND (reference sequence). The CDR3 loop spans 14 amino acids. The V and J ends lost 5 bases and 4 bases respectively, with 12 bases between them. CDR3 loop: CASSARGGNQPQHF. The CDR3 DNA reads as TGTGCCAGTAGTGCGCGCGGGGGAAATCAGCCCCAGCATTTT.

The chain recombines TRBV6-2 or TRBV6-3 with TRBJ1-1, with no clear D. The CDR3 spans 14 residues. Deletions cut 4 bases from V and 4 bases from J, with 13 bases between. Germline assignment: CDR1 MNHEY and CDR2 SVGEGT. The CDR3 DNA follows: TGTGCCAGCAGTTTCCGTATAGCGGCCACTGAAGCTTTCTTT. Residues: CASSFRIAATEAFF.

This clone was observed a handful of times. V gene TRBV7-9 combines with J gene TRBJ1-3; D possibly corresponds to TRBD1 (5 bases). V lost 2 bases, J lost 4 bases, and 12 bases lay in between. The CDR3 spans 15 residues. The germline V gene has CDR1 SEHNR and CDR2 FQNEAQ (reference sequence). The CDR3 reads CASSLKQEIGNTIYF. CDR3 nucleotide sequence: TGTGCCAGCAGCTTAAAACAGGAAATAGGAAACACCATATATTTT.

The rearrangement links TRBV9 to TRBJ2-2; the D gene is possibly TRBD1 (8 bases). V dropped 3 bases and J dropped 5 bases, with 17 bases sitting between them. The CDR3 totals 16 residues. CDR1 SGDLS and CDR2 YYNGEE come from the germline V gene. For the CDR3, the DNA is TGTGCCAGCAGCGCCAGAGGACAGGGAGGGACCGGGGAGCTGTTTTTT. Amino acids: CASSARGQGGTGELFF.

The chain carries TRBV2 and TRBJ2-3; 7 positions match TRBD1. The V gene's germline CDR1 is SNHLY and CDR2 FYNNEI. CDR3 length: 14 amino acids. The V segment lost 5 bases and the J segment 1 base; nucleotides outside the gene matches: 3. The CDR3 protein is CASSFQGGTDTQYF. The CDR3 DNA sequence: TGTGCCAGCAGTTTTCAGGGGGGCACAGATACGCAGTATTTT.

The gene calls are TRBV9 and TRBJ1-1; D possibly corresponds to TRBD1 (5 bases). CDR1 is SGDLS, CDR2 YYNGEE, per germline. The CDR3 contains 15 residues. The V gene lost 0 bases and the J gene lost 1 base, with 10 bases spanning the gap. CDR3 protein: CASSVGQGRNTEAFF. The CDR3 nucleotides read TGTGCCAGCAGCGTAGGCCAGGGAAGGAACACTGAAGCTTTCTTT.

This rearrangement joins TRBV4-1 to TRBJ2-7; 9 bases agree with TRBD1. The V segment lost 2 bases and the J segment 3 bases; nucleotides outside the gene matches: 5. CDR1 and CDR2 (germline): MGHRA, YSYEKL. The CDR3 is 15 amino acids. The DNA for the CDR3 is TGCGCCAGCAGCCAAACCGGGACAGGGAACTACGAGCAGTACGTC. This sequence encodes CASSQTGTGNYEQYV.

The rearrangement links TRBV7-8 to TRBJ2-7, with D possibly TRBD2 on 5 matching bases. Looked up from germline, CDR1 is SGHVS and CDR2 is FQNEAQ. The CDR3 sequence is 15 residues long. V was shortened by 4 bases and J by 2 bases, with 15 bases between the two germline ends. CDR3 loop: CASSSGLNSAYEQYF. In DNA, the CDR3 is TGTGCCAGCAGCTCCGGACTGAACAGCGCCTACGAGCAGTACTTC.

This chain connects TRBV5-4 to TRBJ2-3; 13 bases match TRBD2. Looked up from germline, CDR1 is SGHNT and CDR2 is YYREEE (reference sequence). Trimming at V came to 4 bases and at J to 0 bases, leaving 8 bases not matched to a gene. This CDR3 has 18 amino acids. The CDR3 sequence: CASSRGGLAGRSTDTQYF. In DNA, the CDR3 is TGTGCCAGCAGCCGGGGGGGACTAGCGGGGCGCAGCACAGATACGCAGTATTTT.

J is TRBJ1-2 and V is TRBV29-1, with unresolved D. The CDR3 has 10 residues. V was shortened by 7 bases and J by 4 bases, with 7 bases between the two germline ends. Per germline, CDR1 SQVTM and CDR2 ANQGSEA. Here the CDR3 DNA reads TGCAGCGCCTACAGCTATGGCTACACCTTC. The encoded protein is CSAYSYGYTF.

The chain carries TRBV28 and TRBJ2-1; D is possibly TRBD2 (6 bases). This CDR3 contains 15 residues. Trimming took 3 bases from V and 5 from J, leaving 14 bases between them. Looked up from germline, CDR1 is MDHEN and CDR2 is SYDVKM. Here the CDR3 reads CASSLVGTGNNEQFF. The DNA of the CDR3 is TGTGCCAGCAGTTTGGTCGGGACTGGAAACAATGAGCAGTTCTTC.

This chain connects TRBV12-3 or TRBV12-4 to TRBJ1-6; D remains unclear. V was shortened by 5 bases and J by 10 bases, with 12 bases between the two germline ends. The CDR3 totals 13 residues. CDR3 amino acids: CASSRTGGSPLHF. CDR3 nucleotides: TGTGCCAGCAGTCGAACCGGAGGATCACCCCTCCACTTT.

V usage is TRBV24-1 and J usage is TRBJ2-2; 8 bases align to TRBD1. Germline V lookup: CDR1 KGHDR, CDR2 SFDVKD. V shed 7 bases, J shed 5 bases, and the junction held 2 bases outside the gene matches. The CDR3 sequence is 13 residues long. For the CDR3, the DNA is TGTGCCACCAGCCGACAGGGGACCGGGGAGCTGTTTTTT. Its translation is CATSRQGTGELFF.